The present TCR beta chain was sequenced within a study of blood T cells in healthy people across ages (dated by TCRdb to between 2014 and 2017). Regarding the research as a whole: In model experiments, template switching captured about one uniquely barcoded TCR beta cDNA molecule for every two T cells. To track age-related changes in TCR beta repertoire diversity, the study relied on deep sequencing normalized with unique cDNA molecular identifiers. Donors were grouped into four age groups: young (average approximately 16 years), middle-aged (39), aged (around 56) and long-lived (over 80). Donors of different ages were randomly distributed across sequencing lanes to avoid experimental bias. The study analyzed two additional independent replicas of 1 million unique cDNA reads from the same blood draw for two donors, one aged 18 to 29 and one aged 80 or older.

The study at large found these results: Since profiling was done on bulk unsorted PBMCs, naive and antigen-experienced compartments could not be conclusively compared. Because the CMV infection status of the donors was unknown, age-related changes in expanded clonotypes may potentially have been confounded. The percentage of naive T cells measured by flow cytometry correlated strongly with observed TCR beta diversity. Compared with the aged group, the long-lived group had more naive CD4+ T cells, fewer expanded clones and increased TCR diversity, a pattern suggesting age selection. As age increased, observed TCR beta diversity per million T cells dropped in a roughly linear way, and a significant reduction was already evident by age 40. Estimates of total diversity based on one million sequenced T cells were considered lower bounds and underestimates.

A remark on this clonotype: It lacks a known antigen. Base qualities are not at hand, and no much larger clone is one base apart.

V loses 3 bases of germline sequence and J loses 0 bases, and the interval between the two ends is 19 bases. The germline V gene supplies CDR1 KGHSH and CDR2 LQKENI. From the cysteine through the phenylalanine, the CDR3 covers 18 amino acids. Only CDR3 DNA is held: 54 bases, read in frame from base 1. Library preparation used 5' RACE. A second 7 to 11 cycle PCR used a sample-barcoded 5' primer and a J-beta primer mix. A unique molecular identifier was introduced onto each TCR beta cDNA molecule by a template-switch 5' adaptor carrying 12 random nucleotides. Each sample yielded at least 3 million CDR3-containing paired-end reads. First-strand cDNA synthesis was performed from all RNA using the Mint cDNA synthesis kit, with priming by a TRBC-specific oligonucleotide. Following uracil-DNA glycosylase treatment, a first 18-cycle PCR with universal primers M1SS and BC2_uni_R was performed on all cDNA. For the original study's pipeline: For normalization, 1 million high-quality reads, each with a distinct molecular identifier, were randomly selected from each sample. Reads sharing molecular identifiers were discarded rather than binned into consensus sequences. CDR3 identification, clonotype clustering and error correction used MiTCR with a Q25 quality threshold and the strictest error-elimination algorithm. A nonparametric unseen species model with Euler transformation was used to estimate lower-bound total TCR beta diversity. TCRdb reprocessed the public reads (quality trimming at Q25 with fastp, clone calling with MiXCR) and kept in-frame beta chains. Every distinct CDR3 protein forms one entry, paired with its most common genes and DNA. The V and J calls come from TCRdb's annotation, not from the publication. Recorded for this sample are 1.5 million to 2 million distinct CDR3 sequences; approximately 39% of them occurred a single time. In total, the top ten clones hold under 30% of the sample.

The 35 to 40 donors, aged about 6 to 100 years, were systemically healthy Caucasian individuals from Russia. Each donor gave about 9.7 milliliters of peripheral blood, drawn into EDTA-treated Vacutainer tubes. Ficoll-Paque density-gradient centrifugation was used to isolate PBMCs, with at least 6 million per sample. Total RNA was extracted from PBMCs with Trizol reagent, with at least 6 micrograms obtained per sample. Naive CD45RAhigh/CD27high T cell percentages were measured by flow cytometry on a PBMC aliquot from every donor. This TCR came from a human donor in good health. The chain is made from TRBV18 and TRBJ2-3; the D segment cannot be called with confidence. The sample was blood. The sequence in DNA is TGTGCCAGCTCACCCACCCCTCGCCAGAGAACCAGCACAGATACGCAGTATTTT. Translated, this is CASSPTPRQRTSTDTQYF.